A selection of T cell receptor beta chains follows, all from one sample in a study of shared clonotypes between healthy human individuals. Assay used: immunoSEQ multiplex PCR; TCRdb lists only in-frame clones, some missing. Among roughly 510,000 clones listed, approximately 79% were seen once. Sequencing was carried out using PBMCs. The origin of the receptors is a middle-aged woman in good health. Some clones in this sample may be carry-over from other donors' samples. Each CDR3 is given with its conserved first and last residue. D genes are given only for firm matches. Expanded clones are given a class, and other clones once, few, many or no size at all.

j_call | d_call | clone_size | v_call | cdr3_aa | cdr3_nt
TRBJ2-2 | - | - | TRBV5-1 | CASSLEVIGELFF | TGCGCCAGCAGCTTGGAAGTAATCGGGGAGCTGTTTTTT
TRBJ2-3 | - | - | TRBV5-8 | CASSSGRSSTDTQYF | TGTGCCAGCAGCTCAGGACGGTCTAGCACAGATACGCAGTATTTT
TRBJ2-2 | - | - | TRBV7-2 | CASSLTLAVTGELFF | TGTGCCAGCAGCTTAACATTAGCTGTTACCGGGGAGCTGTTTTTT
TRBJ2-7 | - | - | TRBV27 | CASSGGPTYEQYF | TGTGCCAGCAGTGGGGGACCCACCTACGAGCAGTACTTC
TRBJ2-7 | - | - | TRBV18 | CASSPGQSGYEQYF | TGTGCCAGCTCACCTGGCCAAAGTGGCTACGAGCAGTACTTC
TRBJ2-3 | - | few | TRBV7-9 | CASSLDGGDTDTQYF | TGTGCCAGCAGCTTAGATGGGGGAGACACAGATACGCAGTATTTT
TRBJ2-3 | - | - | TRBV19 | CATARPGTDTQYF | TGTGCCACTGCTAGACCCGGGACAGATACGCAGTATTTT
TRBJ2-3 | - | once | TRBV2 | CASSSKSSTDTQYF | TGTGCCAGCAGCAGTAAGTCCTCCACAGATACGCAGTATTTT
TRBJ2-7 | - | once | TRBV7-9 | CASSSGTFEQYF | TGTGCCAGCAGCTCAGGGACCTTCGAGCAGTACTTT
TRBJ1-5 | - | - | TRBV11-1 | CASSLDSNQPQHF | TGTGCCAGCAGCTTGGACAGTAATCAGCCCCAGCATTTT
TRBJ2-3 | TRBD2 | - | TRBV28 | CASSLSGFGTSGTDTQYF | TGTGCCAGCAGTTTATCTGGTTTTGGGACTAGCGGCACAGATACGCAGTATTTT
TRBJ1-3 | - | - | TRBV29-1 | CSVLRDSGNTIYF | TGCAGCGTTCTCCGGGACTCTGGAAACACCATATATTTT
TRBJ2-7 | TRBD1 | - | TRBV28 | CASRQQGMSYEQYF | TGTGCCAGCAGACAACAGGGGATGTCCTACGAGCAGTACTTC
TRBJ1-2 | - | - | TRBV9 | CASSVSVYGYTF | TGTGCCAGCAGCGTAAGCGTTTATGGCTACACCTTC
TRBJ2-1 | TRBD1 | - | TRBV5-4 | CASSSGQGYNEQFF | TGTGCCAGCAGCTCGGGACAGGGCTACAATGAGCAGTTCTTC
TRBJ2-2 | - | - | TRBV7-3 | CASSSPGHPFRELFF | TGTGCCAGCAGCTCGCCGGGACACCCTTTCCGGGAGCTGTTTTTT
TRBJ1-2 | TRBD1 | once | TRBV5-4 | CASTLAEQGAFGYTF | TGTGCCAGCACTCTGGCAGAACAGGGGGCGTTTGGCTACACCTTC
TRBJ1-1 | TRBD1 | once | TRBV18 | CASSPRQGAGTEAFF | TGTGCCAGCTCACCGCGACAGGGGGCCGGCACTGAAGCTTTCTTT
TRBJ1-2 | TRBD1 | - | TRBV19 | CASSMGQGFFYGYTF | TGTGCCAGTAGTATGGGACAGGGGTTTTTCTATGGCTACACCTTC
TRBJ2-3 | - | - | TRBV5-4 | CASSLRPGTQYF | TGTGCCAGCAGCTTGAGGCCTGGTACGCAGTATTTT
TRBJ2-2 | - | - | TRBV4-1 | CASSLQRTANTGELFF | TGCGCCAGCAGCCTCCAGAGGACAGCTAACACCGGGGAGCTGTTTTTT
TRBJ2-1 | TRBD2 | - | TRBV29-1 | CSVQDPGLAGEVEQFF | TGCAGCGTTCAAGACCCGGGACTAGCGGGAGAGGTTGAGCAGTTCTTC
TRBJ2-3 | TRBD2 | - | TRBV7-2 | CASSRSGTDTQYF | TGTGCCAGCAGCCGTAGCGGGACAGATACGCAGTATTTT
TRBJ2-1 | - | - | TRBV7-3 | CASSPAGSGRGEQFF | TGTGCCAGCAGCCCAGCCGGCTCAGGCCGGGGTGAGCAGTTCTTC
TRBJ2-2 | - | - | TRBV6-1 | CASSEVASNTGELFF | TGTGCCAGCAGTGAAGTTGCCTCGAACACCGGGGAGCTGTTTTTT
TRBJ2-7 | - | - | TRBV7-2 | CASSLDRTVYEQYF | TGTGCCAGCAGCTTAGACAGGACGGTCTACGAGCAGTACTTC
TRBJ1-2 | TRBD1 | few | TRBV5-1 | CASSPNGQGNYGYTF | TGCGCCAGCAGCCCCAACGGACAGGGTAACTATGGCTACACCTTC
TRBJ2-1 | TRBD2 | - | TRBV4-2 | CASSLTSGSIRNEQFF | TGTGCCAGCAGCCTGACTAGCGGGAGTATTCGAAATGAGCAGTTCTTC
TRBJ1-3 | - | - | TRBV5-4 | CASSQDRPSSGNTIYF | TGTGCCAGCAGCCAAGACAGACCAAGCTCTGGAAACACCATATATTTT
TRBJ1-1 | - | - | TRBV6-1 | CASSEKKGRNTEAFF | TGTGCCAGCAGTGAAAAAAAGGGTCGGAACACTGAAGCTTTCTTT
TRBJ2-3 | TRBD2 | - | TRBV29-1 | CSASSGRTDTQYF | TGCAGCGCCTCTAGCGGACGCACAGATACGCAGTATTTT
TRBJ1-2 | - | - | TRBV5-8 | CASSFSGQSRKGGYTF | TGTGCCAGCAGCTTTTCTGGACAGAGCCGAAAGGGAGGCTACACCTTC
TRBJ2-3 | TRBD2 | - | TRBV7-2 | CASSLGLNGRTDTQYF | TGTGCCAGCAGCTTGGGTCTGAACGGGAGGACAGATACGCAGTATTTT
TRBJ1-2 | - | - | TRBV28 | CASSTSAYGYTF | TGTGCCAGCAGTACTTCAGCATATGGCTACACCTTC
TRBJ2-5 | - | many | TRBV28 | CASSRDSQETQYF | TGTGCCAGCAGTCGGGACTCCCAAGAGACCCAGTACTTC
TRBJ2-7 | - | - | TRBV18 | CASSPRTYEQYF | TGTGCCAGCTCACCAAGGACCTACGAGCAGTACTTC
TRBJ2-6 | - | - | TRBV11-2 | CASSLNFGQTNVLTF | TGTGCCAGCAGCTTAAACTTCGGCCAGACCAACGTCCTGACTTTT
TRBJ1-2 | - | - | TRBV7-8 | CASSPRDSGFGYTF | TGTGCCAGCAGCCCCCGGGACTCAGGGTTTGGCTACACCTTC
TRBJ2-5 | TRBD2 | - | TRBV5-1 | CASSSFPGTSGSIETQYF | TGCGCCAGCAGCTCCTTTCCCGGGACTAGCGGGAGTATAGAGACCCAGTACTTC
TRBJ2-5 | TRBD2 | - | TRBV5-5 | CASSFYPGGQETQYF | TGTGCCAGCAGCTTCTATCCGGGGGGGCAAGAGACCCAGTACTTC
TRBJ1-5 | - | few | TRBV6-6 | CASSYPRQPPGPQHF | TGTGCCAGCAGTTACCCTAGACAGCCTCCTGGGCCCCAGCATTTT
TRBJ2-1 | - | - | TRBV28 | CASSGLYSYNEQFF | TGTGCCAGCAGTGGACTCTACTCTTACAATGAGCAGTTCTTC
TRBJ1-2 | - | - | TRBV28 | CASQAPGTNYGYTF | TGTGCCAGTCAAGCGCCAGGGACTAACTATGGCTACACCTTC
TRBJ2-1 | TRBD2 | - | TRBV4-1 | CASSLGLAGAMYEQFF | TGCGCCAGCAGCCTAGGACTAGCGGGAGCCATGTATGAGCAGTTCTTC
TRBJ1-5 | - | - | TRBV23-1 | CASSQSQTGHQPQHF | TGCGCCAGCAGTCAATCGCAGACAGGACATCAGCCCCAGCATTTT
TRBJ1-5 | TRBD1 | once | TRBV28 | CASSRLNLRTGDSNQPQHF | TGTGCCAGCAGCAGACTTAATTTACGGACAGGGGATAGCAATCAGCCCCAGCATTTT
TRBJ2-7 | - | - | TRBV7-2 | CASSESLSYEQYF | TGTGCCAGCAGTGAGAGTCTCTCCTACGAGCAGTACTTC
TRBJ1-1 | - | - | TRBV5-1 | CASSLAGGLTMNTEAFF | TGCGCCAGCAGCTTGGCCGGGGGGCTTACGATGAACACTGAAGCTTTCTTT
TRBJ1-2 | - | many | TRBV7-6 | CASSPLDRDRFYGYTF | TGTGCCAGCAGCCCCTTGGACCGCGACCGATTCTATGGCTACACCTTC
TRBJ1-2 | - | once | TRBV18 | CASSPYDRSTNYGYTF | TGTGCCAGCTCACCCTACGACAGATCTACTAACTATGGCTACACCTTC
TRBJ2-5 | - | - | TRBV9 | CASSATGQLETQYF | TGTGCCAGCAGCGCCACGGGGCAATTGGAAACCCAGTACTTC
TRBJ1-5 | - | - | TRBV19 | CASSIGFKGRGNQPQHF | TGTGCCAGTAGTATCGGGTTCAAGGGCCGAGGCAATCAGCCCCAGCATTTT
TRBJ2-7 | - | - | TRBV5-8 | CASSLGVSYEQYF | TGTGCCAGCAGCTTGGGGGTATCCTACGAGCAGTACTTC
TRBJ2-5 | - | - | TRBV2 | CASLPSGNMAQYF | TGTGCCAGCCTCCCCTCCGGGAATATGGCCCAGTACTTC
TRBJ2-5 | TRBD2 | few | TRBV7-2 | CASSSGLAGEQYF | TGTGCCAGCAGCTCCGGACTAGCGGGGGAGCAGTACTTC
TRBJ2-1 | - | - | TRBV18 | CASSRLREGYNEQFF | TGTGCCAGCTCACGGTTGCGGGAAGGCTACAATGAGCAGTTCTTC
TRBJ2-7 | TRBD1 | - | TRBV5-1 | CASSSGQGRTYEQYF | TGCGCCAGCAGCAGCGGACAGGGGCGTACCTACGAGCAGTACTTC
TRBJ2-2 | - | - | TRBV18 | CASSSDRPFTNTGELFF | TGTGCCAGCTCATCAGACAGACCTTTTACGAACACCGGGGAGCTGTTTTTT
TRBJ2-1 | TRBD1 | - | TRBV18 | CASSPRQGNLDEQFF | TGTGCCAGCTCACCAAGACAGGGGAACCTCGATGAGCAGTTCTTC